This T cell receptor (beta chain) was observed in a study of T cell responses to AZD1222 COVID-19 vaccine. With 2 bases clipped from V and 3 bases from J, the junction kept 6 bases outside the gene matches. This CDR3 comprises 16 residues. CDR1 and CDR2 from the germline V gene are LGHDT and YNNKEL (reference sequence). Using immunoSEQ multiplex PCR, the repertoire was profiled, and TCRdb retains in-frame clones only, with some absent. Here the sample spans about 110,000 clones, around 93% being singletons. Concerning this clone: Its antigen is unknown.

Study-level results: Seropositive at baseline were only six AZD1222 recipients.

V is TRBV3-1 (or the pseudogene TRBV3-2) and J is TRBJ2-2, with 7 nucleotides matching TRBD2. Sequences were derived from peripheral blood, sampled 28 days after the second AZD1222 dose. The receptor was derived from an adult who received the AZD1222 COVID-19 vaccine. The CDR3 nucleotides read TGTGCCAGCAGCCAATGGGGCCGGGGGGACACCGGGGAGCTGTTTTTT. The encoded protein is CASSQWGRGDTGELFF.